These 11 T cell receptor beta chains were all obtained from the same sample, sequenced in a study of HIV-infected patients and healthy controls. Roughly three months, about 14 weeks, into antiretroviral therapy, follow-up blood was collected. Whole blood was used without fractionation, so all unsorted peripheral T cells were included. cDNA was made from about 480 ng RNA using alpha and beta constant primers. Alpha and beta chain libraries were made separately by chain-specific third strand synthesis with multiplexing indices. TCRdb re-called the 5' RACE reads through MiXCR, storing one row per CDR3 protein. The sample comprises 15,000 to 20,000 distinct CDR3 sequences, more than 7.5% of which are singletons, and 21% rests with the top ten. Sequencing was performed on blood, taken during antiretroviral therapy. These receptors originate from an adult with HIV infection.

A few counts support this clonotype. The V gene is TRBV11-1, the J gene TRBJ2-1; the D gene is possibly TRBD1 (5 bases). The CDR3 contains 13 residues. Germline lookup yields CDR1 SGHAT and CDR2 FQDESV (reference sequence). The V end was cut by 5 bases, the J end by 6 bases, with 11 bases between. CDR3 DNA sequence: TGTGCCAGCAGCCCAGGGATTAGCAATGAGCAGTTCTTC. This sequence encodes CASSPGISNEQFF.

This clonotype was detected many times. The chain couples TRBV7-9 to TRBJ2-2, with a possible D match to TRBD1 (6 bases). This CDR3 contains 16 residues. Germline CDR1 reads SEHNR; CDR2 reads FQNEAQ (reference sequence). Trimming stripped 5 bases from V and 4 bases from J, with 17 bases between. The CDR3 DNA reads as TGTGCCAGCAGCGCCAGTTGGGACATGGTCACCGGGGAGCTGTTTTTT. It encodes CASSASWDMVTGELFF.

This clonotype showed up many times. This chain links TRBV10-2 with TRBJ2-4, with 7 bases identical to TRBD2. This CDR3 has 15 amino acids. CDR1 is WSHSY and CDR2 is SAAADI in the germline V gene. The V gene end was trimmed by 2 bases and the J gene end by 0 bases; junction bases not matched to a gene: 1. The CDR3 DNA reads TGCGCCAGCAGTGAGGGGACTATAGCCAAAAACATTCAGTACTTC. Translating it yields CASSEGTIAKNIQYF.

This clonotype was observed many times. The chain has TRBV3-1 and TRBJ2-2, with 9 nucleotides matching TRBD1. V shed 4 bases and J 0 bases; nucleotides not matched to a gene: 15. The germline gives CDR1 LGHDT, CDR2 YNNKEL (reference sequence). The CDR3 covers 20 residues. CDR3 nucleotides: TGTGCCAGCAGCCTGGAGACAGGGGGGTGGAGCGGCCCGAACACCGGGGAGCTGTTTTTT. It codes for CASSLETGGWSGPNTGELFF.

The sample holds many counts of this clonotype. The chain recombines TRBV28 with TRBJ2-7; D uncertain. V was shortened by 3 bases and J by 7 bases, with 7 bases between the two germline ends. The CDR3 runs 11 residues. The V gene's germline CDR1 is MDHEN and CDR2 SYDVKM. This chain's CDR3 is CASSFSQEQYF. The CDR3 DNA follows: TGTGCCAGCAGTTTCTCTCAGGAGCAGTACTTC.

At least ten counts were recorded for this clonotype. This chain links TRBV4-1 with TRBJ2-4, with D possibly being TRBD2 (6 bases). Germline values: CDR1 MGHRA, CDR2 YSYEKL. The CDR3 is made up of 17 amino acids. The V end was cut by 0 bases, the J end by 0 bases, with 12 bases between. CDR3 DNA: TGCGCCAGCAGCCAAGATCGCGGGGAACTAGCCAAAAACATTCAGTACTTC. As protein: CASSQDRGELAKNIQYF.

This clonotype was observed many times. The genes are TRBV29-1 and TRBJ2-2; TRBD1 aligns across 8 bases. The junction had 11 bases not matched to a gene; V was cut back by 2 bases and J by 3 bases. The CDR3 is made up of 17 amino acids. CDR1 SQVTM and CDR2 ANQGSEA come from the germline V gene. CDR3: CSVETSRQGADTGELFF. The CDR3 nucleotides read TGCAGCGTTGAAACCTCTAGGCAGGGGGCCGACACCGGGGAGCTGTTTTTT.

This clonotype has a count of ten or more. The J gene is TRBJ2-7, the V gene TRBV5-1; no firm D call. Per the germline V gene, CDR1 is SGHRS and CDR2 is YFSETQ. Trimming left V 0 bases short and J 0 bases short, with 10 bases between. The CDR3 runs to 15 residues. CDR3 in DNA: TGCGCCAGCAGCTTGGGAAACGTCGACTCCTACGAGCAGTACTTC. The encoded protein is CASSLGNVDSYEQYF.

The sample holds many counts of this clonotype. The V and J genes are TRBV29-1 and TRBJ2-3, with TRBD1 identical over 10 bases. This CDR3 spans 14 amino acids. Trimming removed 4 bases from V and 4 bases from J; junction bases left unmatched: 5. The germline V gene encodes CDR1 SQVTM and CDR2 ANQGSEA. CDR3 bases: TGCAGCGTTGCTGGGGACAGGGGCTCAGATACGCAGTATTTT. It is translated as CSVAGDRGSDTQYF.

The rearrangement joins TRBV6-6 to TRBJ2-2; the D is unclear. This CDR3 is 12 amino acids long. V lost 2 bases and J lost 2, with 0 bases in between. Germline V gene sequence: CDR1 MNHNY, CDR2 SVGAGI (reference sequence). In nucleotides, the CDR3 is TGTGCCAGCAGTTACAACACCGGGGAGCTGTTTTTT. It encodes CASSYNTGELFF.

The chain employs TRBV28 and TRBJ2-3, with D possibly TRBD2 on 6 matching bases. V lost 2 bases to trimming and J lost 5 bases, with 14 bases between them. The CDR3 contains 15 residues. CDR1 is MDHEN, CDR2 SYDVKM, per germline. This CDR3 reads CASSLSGGFKDTQYF. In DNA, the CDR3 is TGTGCCAGCAGTTTAAGTGGAGGGTTTAAAGATACGCAGTATTTT.